Shown below are 27 T cell receptor beta chains from a single sample sequenced in a study of CD8 T cells in ankylosing spondylitis. TCRdb re-called the 5' RACE reads through MiXCR, storing one row per CDR3 protein. This table has some 37,000 distinct CDR3 sequences, 5.5% to 7.5% appearing once. Sequencing was done on a sample of blood, either unsorted or a sorted T cell fraction (not recorded which). Source of these receptors: a male donor with ankylosing spondylitis or in good health (not recorded which).

This clonotype has at least ten counts. V is TRBV18 and J is TRBJ1-1; 7 bases are shared with TRBD1. Trimming at V came to 3 bases and at J to 0 bases, leaving 7 bases not matched to a gene. The CDR3 spans 16 residues. The V gene's germline CDR1 is KGHSH and CDR2 LQKENI. The CDR3 protein is CASSPGQKLMNTEAFF. Written as DNA, the CDR3 is TGTGCCAGCTCACCGGGACAGAAACTCATGAACACTGAAGCTTTCTTT.

This clonotype was recorded at least ten times. The chain has TRBV6-6 and TRBJ2-1; D may be TRBD2 (5 bases). Looked up from germline, CDR1 is MNHNY and CDR2 is SVGAGI (reference sequence). The V end lost 4 bases, the J end lost 7 bases, and 11 bases lay between the germline ends. This CDR3 contains 13 residues. The CDR3 DNA follows: TGTGCCAGCAGTTCGCGGGTCGGGAATGAGCAGTTCTTC. It translates to CASSSRVGNEQFF.

Regarding this clonotype: Since a much larger clone is just one base distant, this may be a read error. This sequence joins TRBV5-1 and TRBJ2-7; maybe TRBD1 (5 bases). CDR1 is SGHRS and CDR2 is YFSETQ in the germline V gene. V dropped 2 bases and J dropped 8 bases, with 17 bases sitting between them. CDR3 size: 14 residues. CDR3 sequence reads: CASSLSQGPSKQYF. Written as DNA, the CDR3 is TGCGCCAGCAGCTTATCCCAGGGCCCCTCTAAGCAGTACTTC.

The table lists this clonotype with many counts. The rearrangement joins TRBV11-2 to TRBJ2-7; TRBD1 matches at 12 bases. Germline lookup yields CDR1 SGHAT and CDR2 FQNNGV. This CDR3 comprises 16 residues. V was clipped by 2 bases and J by 7 bases; unmatched bases: 9. The CDR3 DNA sequence: TGTGCCAGCAGCTTATCAATGGGACAGGGGGCTAGGGAGCAGTACTTC. As protein: CASSLSMGQGAREQYF.

This clonotype appeared many times. The rearrangement uses TRBV29-1 and TRBJ2-1; maybe TRBD2 (6 bases). There are 13 residues in the CDR3. The V and J ends lost 7 bases and 3 bases respectively, with 13 bases between them. Per the germline V gene, CDR1 is SQVTM and CDR2 is ANQGSEA. The CDR3 region is CSARDSDYNEQFF. In DNA, the CDR3 is TGCAGCGCCAGGGACTCGGACTACAATGAGCAGTTCTTC.

Concerning this clonotype itself: A much larger clone lies one base from this, so it may be a read error. The genes are TRBV7-2 and TRBJ2-5; D ambiguous. The CDR3 is 12 residues long. Germline lookup yields CDR1 SGHTA and CDR2 FQGNSA. The CDR3 DNA follows: TGTGTCAGCCACTTACTGCAAGAGACCCAGTACTTC. As protein: CVSHLLQETQYF.

This clonotype was seen at least ten times. J is TRBJ2-5 and V is TRBV7-9; 11 bases map to TRBD2. The CDR3 sequence is 15 residues long. Germline V gives CDR1 SEHNR, CDR2 FQNEAQ (reference sequence). V shed 5 bases, J shed 1 base, and the junction held 3 bases outside the gene matches. The CDR3 protein is CASSPGLAGQETQYF. CDR3 in DNA: TGTGCCAGCAGCCCCGGACTAGCGGGCCAAGAGACCCAGTACTTC.

This clonotype was seen repeatedly, ten times or more. The CDR3 region is CAISGGQPEAFF. In DNA, the CDR3 is TGTGCCATCAGTGGGGGACAGCCTGAAGCTTTCTTT. The rearrangement uses TRBV10-3 and TRBJ1-1; 7 bases map to TRBD1. Trimming removed 4 bases from V and 6 bases from J; junction bases left unmatched: 2. Per germline, CDR1 ENHRY and CDR2 SYGVKD. CDR3 size: 12 residues.

This clonotype was recorded at least ten times. This sequence joins TRBV27 and TRBJ2-2; tentatively, D is TRBD1 (6 bases). V gave up 10 bases and J gave up 1 base, with 13 bases separating them. Germline CDR1 is MNHEY and CDR2 is SMNVEV (reference sequence). There are 14 residues in the CDR3. CDR3 sequence: CATGYRVNTGELFF. The DNA for the CDR3 is TGTGCCACCGGCTACAGGGTGAACACCGGGGAGCTGTTTTTT.

This clonotype was picked up many times. The chain is built from TRBV7-3 and TRBJ2-2, with 7 bases matching TRBD1. CDR3 length: 15 amino acids. V shed 2 bases, J shed 3 bases, and the junction held 3 bases outside the gene matches. Germline V gives CDR1 SGHTA, CDR2 FQGTGA. Here the CDR3 reads CASSLDRADTGELFF. In DNA form, the CDR3 reads TGTGCCAGCAGCTTAGACAGGGCAGACACCGGGGAGCTGTTTTTT. Using reference TRBV7-3 and TRBJ2-2 for the parts outside the CDR3, the full variable domain is GAGVSQTPSNKVTEKGKYVELRCDPISGHTALYWYRQSLGQGPEFLIYFQGTGAADDSGLPNDRFFAVRPEGSVSTLKIQRTERGDSAVYLCASSLDRADTGELFFGEGSRLTVL.

This clonotype was detected ten times or more. This sequence joins TRBV6-5 and TRBJ2-5; perhaps D is TRBD1 or TRBD2 (6 bases each). This CDR3 is 14 amino acids long. In germline, CDR1 is MNHEY, CDR2 SVGAGI. V was trimmed by 4 bases and J by 6 bases, leaving 15 bases between them. The CDR3: CASSFHREVKTQYF. In DNA, the CDR3 is TGTGCCAGCAGTTTTCACAGGGAGGTAAAGACCCAGTACTTC.

This clonotype was counted at least ten times. The V gene is TRBV7-3, the J gene TRBJ2-5; D is undetermined. The CDR3 contains 13 residues. Germline V gene sequence: CDR1 SGHTA, CDR2 FQGTGA. V dropped 3 bases and J dropped 3 bases, with 8 bases sitting between them. The CDR3 DNA follows: TGTGCCAGCAGCTTGGGTTTTAAAGAGACCCAGTACTTC. Residues: CASSLGFKETQYF.

This clonotype was observed a few times. The chain links TRBV5-1 to TRBJ2-7; TRBD2 matches 9 bases. Per germline, CDR1 SGHRS and CDR2 YFSETQ. After removal of 3 bases from V and 7 bases from J, the junction contained 8 bases not matched to a gene. The CDR3 consists of 14 residues. The CDR3 DNA sequence: TGCGCCAGCAGCTCCATGACTAGCGGCTGGGAGCAGTACTTC. Protein: CASSSMTSGWEQYF.

This clonotype has at least ten counts. The rearrangement joins TRBV28 to TRBJ2-2; the D is unclear. Per the germline V gene, CDR1 is MDHEN and CDR2 is SYDVKM. This CDR3 has 15 amino acids. V was pared by 6 bases and J by 1 base, with 12 bases between. The CDR3 DNA sequence: TGTGCCAGCAGACCAACCGACTTGAACACCGGGGAGCTGTTTTTT. It encodes CASRPTDLNTGELFF. The entire variable domain, with the rest obtained from reference TRBV28 and TRBJ2-2, is as follows: DVKVTQSSRYLVKRTGEKVFLECVQDMDHENMFWYRQDPGLGLRLIYFSYDVKMKEKGDIPEGYSVSREKKERFSLILESASTNQTSMYLCASRPTDLNTGELFFGEGSRLTVL.

This clonotype was counted at least ten times. The chain uses TRBV5-1 and TRBJ1-1; D is uncertain. The CDR3 totals 14 residues. The V gene lost 3 bases and the J gene lost 1 base, with 10 bases spanning the gap. In germline, CDR1 is SGHRS, CDR2 YFSETQ. CDR3 protein: CASSSPTANTEAFF. The CDR3 DNA reads as TGCGCCAGCAGCTCACCTACAGCGAACACTGAAGCTTTCTTT. Combining the CDR3 with reference TRBV5-1 and TRBJ1-1 gives the whole variable domain KAGVTQTPRYLIKTRGQQVTLSCSPISGHRSVSWYQQTPGQGLQFLFEYFSETQRNKGNFPGRFSGRQFSNSRSEMNVSTLELGDSALYLCASSSPTANTEAFFGQGTRLTVV.

Many counts were recorded for this clonotype. The rearrangement joins TRBV18 to TRBJ1-1, with 9 bases that match TRBD1. Germline CDR1 and CDR2: KGHSH and LQKENI. The CDR3 extends over 16 amino acids. The V gene end was trimmed by 5 bases and the J gene end by 4 bases; junction bases not matched to a gene: 11. CDR3 sequence: CASSSWTGDVGTEAFF. CDR3 bases: TGTGCCAGCTCATCCTGGACAGGGGACGTGGGCACTGAAGCTTTCTTT.

This clonotype occurred many times. J is TRBJ2-5 and V is TRBV7-8, with D uncertain. Germline CDR1 reads SGHVS; CDR2 reads FQNEAQ. The CDR3 sequence is 12 residues long. V was cut by 5 bases and J by 2 bases, with 6 bases left in between. DNA for the CDR3: TGTGCCAGCAGCCCGCAGCAAGAGACCCAGTACTTC. As protein: CASSPQQETQYF.

This clonotype has at least ten counts. V usage is TRBV27 and J usage is TRBJ2-5, with D uncertain. The CDR3 extends over 13 amino acids. V dropped 5 bases and J dropped 3 bases, with 10 bases sitting between them. In germline, CDR1 is MNHEY, CDR2 SMNVEV (reference sequence). This chain's CDR3 is CASSIRRKETQYF. Here the CDR3 DNA reads TGTGCCAGCAGTATCAGACGAAAAGAGACCCAGTACTTC.

In its sample, this clonotype was seen many times. The chain combines TRBV7-8 with TRBJ2-7; TRBD1 matches 7 bases. The ends lost 2 bases at V and 3 bases at J; junction bases unmatched: 10. The length of the CDR3 is 16 residues. CDR1 and CDR2 (germline): SGHVS, FQNEAQ. CDR3 loop: CASSLNTGTAVYEQYF. The CDR3 nucleotides are TGTGCCAGCAGCTTAAACACCGGGACAGCGGTCTACGAGCAGTACTTC.

There are many counts of this clonotype. V is TRBV29-1 and J is TRBJ1-4; D not resolved. This CDR3 has 16 residues. V shed 2 bases and J shed 2 bases, with 15 bases lying between them. CDR1 SQVTM and CDR2 ANQGSEA come from the germline V gene. The CDR3 DNA sequence: TGCAGCGTTGAATTAGGGCGGGTGGGCACTAATGAAAAACTGTTTTTT. Translated, it gives CSVELGRVGTNEKLFF.

The table lists this clonotype with many counts. The chain recombines TRBV20-1 with TRBJ2-3; a weak D match, TRBD1 (5 bases). The CDR3 sequence is 12 residues long. Germline CDR1 reads DFQATT; CDR2 reads SNEGSKA (reference sequence). The V end was cut by 3 bases, the J end by 5 bases, with 9 bases between. CDR3 amino acids: CSARGHEDTQYF. The CDR3 nucleotides are TGCAGTGCTAGGGGGCATGAAGATACGCAGTATTTT.

This clonotype occurred many times. The chain couples TRBV2 to TRBJ2-7; 12 bases are shared with TRBD2. The germline V gene has CDR1 SNHLY and CDR2 FYNNEI. CDR3 length equals 17 residues. Unmatched junction bases numbered 15, after V lost 8 bases and J lost 4 bases. The CDR3 coding sequence is TGTGCCAGCGACTCGAGGACTAGCGGGAAAGATGGGTACGAGCAGTACTTC. It yields the protein CASDSRTSGKDGYEQYF. The full variable domain, completed using reference TRBV2 and TRBJ2-7, is EPEVTQTPSHQVTQMGQEVILRCVPISNHLYFYWYRQILGQKVEFLVSFYNNEISEKSEIFDDQFSVERPDGSNFTLKIRSTKLEDSAMYFCASDSRTSGKDGYEQYFGPGTRLTVT.

This clonotype has ten or more counts. As DNA, the CDR3 is TGCAGTGCTAGACGGGCTTACAATGAGCAGTTCTTC. Translated: CSARRAYNEQFF. V and J are TRBV20-1 and TRBJ2-1; D is uncertain. CDR3 length: 12 amino acids. V gave up 2 bases and J gave up 4 bases, with 6 bases separating them. The germline V gene encodes CDR1 DFQATT and CDR2 SNEGSKA (reference sequence).

This clonotype was picked up many times. V and J are TRBV7-8 and TRBJ2-5, with D perhaps being TRBD1 or TRBD2 (6 bases each). The CDR3 totals 17 residues. V dropped 7 bases and J dropped 1 base, with 22 bases sitting between them. Germline V gene sequence: CDR1 SGHVS, CDR2 FQNEAQ. The CDR3 spells CASTKRSQPGAQETQYF. Here the CDR3 DNA reads TGTGCCAGCACGAAAAGGTCGCAACCGGGGGCCCAAGAGACCCAGTACTTC.

The sample holds many counts of this clonotype. The CDR3 DNA follows: TGTGCCAGCAGCCAATGGACGGCGGGGGGGCCCGGGGAGCTGTTTTTT. This gives the protein CASSQWTAGGPGELFF. V usage is TRBV4-2 and J usage is TRBJ2-2, with 9 positions matching TRBD2. Losses at the gene ends were 2 bases for V and 6 bases for J; bases not matched to a gene: 7. The CDR3 totals 16 residues. Germline-derived CDR1 and CDR2 are LGHNA and YNFKEQ.

The J gene is TRBJ2-6, the V gene TRBV5-1; D unresolved. The ends were cut back, 4 bases at V and 0 bases at J, with 5 bases in the middle. Germline CDR1 SGHRS, CDR2 YFSETQ. This CDR3 has 14 residues. The CDR3 spells CASSVNSGANVLTF. CDR3 nucleotide sequence: TGCGCCAGCAGCGTAAACTCTGGGGCCAACGTCCTGACTTTC.

This chain joins TRBV5-1 and TRBJ2-6; D not resolved. Germline CDR1 is SGHRS and CDR2 is YFSETQ. Trimming removed 1 base at V and 2 bases at J, with 7 bases between. The CDR3 covers 15 residues. This CDR3 is CASSLLTTGANVLTF. Written as DNA, the CDR3 is TGCGCCAGCAGCTTGCTCACAACTGGGGCCAACGTCCTGACTTTC. Complete variable domain (other parts from reference TRBV5-1 and TRBJ2-6): KAGVTQTPRYLIKTRGQQVTLSCSPISGHRSVSWYQQTPGQGLQFLFEYFSETQRNKGNFPGRFSGRQFSNSRSEMNVSTLELGDSALYLCASSLLTTGANVLTFGAGSRLTVL.